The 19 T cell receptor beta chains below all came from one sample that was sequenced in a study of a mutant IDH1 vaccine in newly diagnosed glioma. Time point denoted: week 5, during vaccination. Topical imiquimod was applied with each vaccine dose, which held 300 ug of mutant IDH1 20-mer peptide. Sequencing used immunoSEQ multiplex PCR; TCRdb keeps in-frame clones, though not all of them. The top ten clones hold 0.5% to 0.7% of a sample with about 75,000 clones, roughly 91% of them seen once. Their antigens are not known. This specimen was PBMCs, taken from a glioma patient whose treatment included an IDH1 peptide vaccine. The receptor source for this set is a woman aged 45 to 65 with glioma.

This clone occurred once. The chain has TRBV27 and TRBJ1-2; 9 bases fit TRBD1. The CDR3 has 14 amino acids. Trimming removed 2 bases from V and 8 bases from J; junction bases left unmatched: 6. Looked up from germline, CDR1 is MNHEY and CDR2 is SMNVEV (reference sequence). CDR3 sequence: CASSLGDRAPGYTF. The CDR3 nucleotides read TGTGCCAGCAGTTTAGGGGACAGGGCGCCGGGCTACACCTTC.

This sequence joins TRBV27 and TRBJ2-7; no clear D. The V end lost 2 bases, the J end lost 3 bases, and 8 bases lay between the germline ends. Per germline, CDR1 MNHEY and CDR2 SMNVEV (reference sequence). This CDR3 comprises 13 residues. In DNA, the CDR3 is TGTGCCAGCAGTTTAAGACACCACTACGAGCAGTACTTC. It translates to CASSLRHHYEQYF.

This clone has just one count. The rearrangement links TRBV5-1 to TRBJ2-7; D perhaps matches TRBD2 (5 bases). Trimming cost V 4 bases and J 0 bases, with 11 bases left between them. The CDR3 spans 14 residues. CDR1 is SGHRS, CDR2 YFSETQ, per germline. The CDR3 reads CASSSSVSSYEQYF. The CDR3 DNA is TGCGCCAGCAGCAGTAGCGTCAGCTCCTACGAGCAGTACTTC.

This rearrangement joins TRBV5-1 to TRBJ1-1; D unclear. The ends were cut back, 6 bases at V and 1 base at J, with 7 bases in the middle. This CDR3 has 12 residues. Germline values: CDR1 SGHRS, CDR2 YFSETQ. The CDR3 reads CASKEPNTEAFF. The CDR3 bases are TGCGCCAGCAAAGAGCCGAACACTGAAGCTTTCTTT.

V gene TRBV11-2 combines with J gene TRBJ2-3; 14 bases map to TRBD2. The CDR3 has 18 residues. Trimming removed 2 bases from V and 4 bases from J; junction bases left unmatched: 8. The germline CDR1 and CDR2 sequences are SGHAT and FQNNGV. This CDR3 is CASSLLGTSGRGSDTQYF. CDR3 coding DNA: TGTGCCAGCAGCTTACTTGGGACTAGCGGGAGAGGATCAGATACGCAGTATTTT.

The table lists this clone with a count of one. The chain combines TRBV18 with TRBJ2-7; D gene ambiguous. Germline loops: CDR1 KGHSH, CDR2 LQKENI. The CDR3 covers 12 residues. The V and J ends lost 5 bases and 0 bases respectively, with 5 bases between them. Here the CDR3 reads CASSDTSYEQYF. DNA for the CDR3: TGTGCCAGCTCAGACACCTCCTACGAGCAGTACTTC.

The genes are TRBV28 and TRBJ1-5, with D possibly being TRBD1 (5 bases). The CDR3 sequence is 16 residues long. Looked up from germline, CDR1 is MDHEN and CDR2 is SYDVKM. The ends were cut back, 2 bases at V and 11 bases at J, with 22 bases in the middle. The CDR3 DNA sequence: TGTGCCAGCAGTTTAAGGCGTGGGGACCGGAGGCTGGCCCAGCATTTT. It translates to CASSLRRGDRRLAQHF. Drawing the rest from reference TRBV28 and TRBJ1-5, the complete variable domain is DVKVTQSSRYLVKRTGEKVFLECVQDMDHENMFWYRQDPGLGLRLIYFSYDVKMKEKGDIPEGYSVSREKKERFSLILESASTNQTSMYLCASSLRRGDRRLAQHFGDGTRLSIL.

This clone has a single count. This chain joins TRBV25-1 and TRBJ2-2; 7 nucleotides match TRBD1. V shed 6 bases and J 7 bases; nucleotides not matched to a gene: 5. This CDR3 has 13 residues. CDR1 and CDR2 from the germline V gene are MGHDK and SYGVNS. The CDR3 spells CASRDRKVGELFF. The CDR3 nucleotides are TGTGCCAGCAGGGACAGGAAAGTCGGGGAGCTGTTTTTT.

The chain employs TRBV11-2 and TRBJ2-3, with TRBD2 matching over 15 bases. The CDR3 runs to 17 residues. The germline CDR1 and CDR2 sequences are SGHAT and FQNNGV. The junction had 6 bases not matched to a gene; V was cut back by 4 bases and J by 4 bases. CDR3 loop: CASSSRTSGRAPDTQYF. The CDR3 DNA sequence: TGTGCCAGCAGCTCTCGGACTAGCGGGAGGGCCCCAGATACGCAGTATTTT.

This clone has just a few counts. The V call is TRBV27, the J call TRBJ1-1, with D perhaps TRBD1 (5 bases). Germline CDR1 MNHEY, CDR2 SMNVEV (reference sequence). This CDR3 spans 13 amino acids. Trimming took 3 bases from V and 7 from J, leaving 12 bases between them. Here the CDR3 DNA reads TGTGCCAGCAGTTTGAGGAGGGGAAATGAAGCTTTCTTT. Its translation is CASSLRRGNEAFF.

The CDR3 sequence: CASSIRDTQEQYF. The CDR3, as DNA: TGTGCCAGCAGTATCCGGGACACCCAGGAGCAGTACTTC. The chain carries TRBV28 and TRBJ2-7; D is perhaps TRBD1 (6 bases). Looked up from germline, CDR1 is MDHEN and CDR2 is SYDVKM. The CDR3 runs 13 residues. Trimming removed 5 bases at V and 7 bases at J, with 15 bases between.

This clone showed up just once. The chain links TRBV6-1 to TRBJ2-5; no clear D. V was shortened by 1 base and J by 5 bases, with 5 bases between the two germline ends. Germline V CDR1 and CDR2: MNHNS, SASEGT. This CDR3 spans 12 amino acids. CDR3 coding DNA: TGTGCCAGCAGTGAAGGTTGGGAGACCCAGTACTTC. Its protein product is CASSEGWETQYF.

CDR3 in DNA: TGTGCCAGCAGTTTATCCTATCGGGGACTAGTAGGGTCTGGGGCCAACGTCCTGACTTTC. Its protein is CASSLSYRGLVGSGANVLTF. The chain carries TRBV27 and TRBJ2-6, with TRBD2 identical over 8 bases. Trimming at V came to 0 bases and at J to 1 base, leaving 11 bases not matched to a gene. Germline V CDR1 and CDR2: MNHEY, SMNVEV (reference sequence). CDR3 size: 20 residues.

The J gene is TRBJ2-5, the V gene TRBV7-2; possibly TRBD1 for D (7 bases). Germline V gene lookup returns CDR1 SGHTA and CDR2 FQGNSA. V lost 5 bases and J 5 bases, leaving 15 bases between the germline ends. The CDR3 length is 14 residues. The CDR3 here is CASSLRDSGETQYF. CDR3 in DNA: TGTGCCAGCAGCCTTAGGGACAGCGGGGAGACCCAGTACTTC. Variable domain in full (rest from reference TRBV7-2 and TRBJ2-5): GAGVSQSPSNKVTEKGKDVELRCDPISGHTALYWYRQSLGQGLEFLIYFQGNSAPDKSGLPSDRFSAERTGGSVSTLTIQRTQQEDSAVYLCASSLRDSGETQYFGPGTRLLVL.

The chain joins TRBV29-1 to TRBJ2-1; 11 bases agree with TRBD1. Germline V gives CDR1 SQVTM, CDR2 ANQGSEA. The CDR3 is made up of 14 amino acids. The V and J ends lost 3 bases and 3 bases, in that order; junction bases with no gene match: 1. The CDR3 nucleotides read TGCAGCGTTGACGGGACAGGGGGCTACAATGAGCAGTTCTTC. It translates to CSVDGTGGYNEQFF.

The CDR3 bases are TGTGCCAGCAGCCCGGGACTAGCGGGAGGGAGTTACAATGAGCAGTTCTTC. Protein product: CASSPGLAGGSYNEQFF. The V gene is TRBV5-6, the J gene TRBJ2-1, with 16 bases identical to TRBD2. Trimming cost V 4 bases and J 4 bases; bases outside gene matches: 5. The CDR3 sequence is 17 residues long. Looked up from germline, CDR1 is SGHDT and CDR2 is YYEEEE.

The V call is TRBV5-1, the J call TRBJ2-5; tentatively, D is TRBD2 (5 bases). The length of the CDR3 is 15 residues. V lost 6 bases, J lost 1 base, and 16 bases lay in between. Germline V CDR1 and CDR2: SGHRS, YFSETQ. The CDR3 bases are TGCGCCAGCACCCTAGTCAGCGGAAGCCAAGAGACCCAGTACTTC. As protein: CASTLVSGSQETQYF.

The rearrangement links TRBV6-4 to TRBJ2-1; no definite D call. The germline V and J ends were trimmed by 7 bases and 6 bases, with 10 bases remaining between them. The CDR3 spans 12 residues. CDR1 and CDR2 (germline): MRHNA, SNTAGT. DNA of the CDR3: TGTGCCAGCACCAGTAATTCCAATGAGCAGTTCTTC. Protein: CASTSNSNEQFF.

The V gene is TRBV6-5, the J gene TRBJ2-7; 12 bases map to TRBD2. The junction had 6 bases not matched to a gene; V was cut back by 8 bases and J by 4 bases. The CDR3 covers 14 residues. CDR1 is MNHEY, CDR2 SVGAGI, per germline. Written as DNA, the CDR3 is TGTGCCAGCTCGACTAGCGGGAGTCGGTACGAGCAGTACTTC. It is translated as CASSTSGSRYEQYF.